A selection of T cell receptor beta chains follows, all from one sample in a study of blood T cell repertoires in COVID-19. This table comes from immunoSEQ multiplex PCR, and its TCRdb copy is limited to in-frame clones, with some not included. The sample consists of fewer than 95,000 clones, under 90% of them appearing once. The sequenced sample consisted of peripheral blood. The origin of the receptors is a human donor in a cohort sampled during active COVID-19. The CDR3 runs from the conserved cysteine through the conserved F or W. Fields, in order: clone size, J gene, D gene, V gene, CDR3 DNA, CDR3 protein. The D gene is left open where the match is weak. Clone size is given for some rows only: seen once, a few or many times, or a class if the clone is expanded.

abundance: NA
j_gene: TRBJ2-4
d_gene: NA
v_gene: TRBV28
CDR3nt: TGTGCCAGCAACTGGAGAAGACAGTACATTCAGTACTTC
CDR3aa: CASNWRRQYIQYF

abundance: NA
j_gene: TRBJ1-3
d_gene: NA
v_gene: TRBV3-1/TRBV3-2
CDR3nt: TGTGCCAGCAGCCCCTCCGACAGCCCTGGAAACACCATATATTTT
CDR3aa: CASSPSDSPGNTIYF

abundance: NA
j_gene: TRBJ1-2
d_gene: NA
v_gene: TRBV4-2
CDR3nt: TGTGCCAGCAGCCAGGAACAGGGATGGATTGGCTACACCTTC
CDR3aa: CASSQEQGWIGYTF

abundance: many
j_gene: TRBJ1-6
d_gene: NA
v_gene: TRBV6-5
CDR3nt: TGTGCCAGCAAGGCAGGGGATTCACCCCTCCACTTT
CDR3aa: CASKAGDSPLHF

abundance: NA
j_gene: TRBJ1-2
d_gene: TRBD1
v_gene: TRBV5-1
CDR3nt: TGCGCCAGCACTCCGACAGGGTTCCGTGGCTACACCTTC
CDR3aa: CASTPTGFRGYTF

abundance: NA
j_gene: TRBJ1-2
d_gene: TRBD1
v_gene: TRBV5-6
CDR3nt: TGTGCCAGCAGCACTGGGACAGAGGTCTTCTACACCTTC
CDR3aa: CASSTGTEVFYTF

abundance: NA
j_gene: TRBJ1-2
d_gene: TRBD1
v_gene: TRBV5-1
CDR3nt: TGCGCCAGCAGCCCCGGACAGGGGGGCTACACCTTC
CDR3aa: CASSPGQGGYTF

abundance: NA
j_gene: TRBJ1-6
d_gene: TRBD1
v_gene: TRBV5-1
CDR3nt: TGCGCCAGCAGCCAACTGGACAGGGGACATTCACCCCTCCACTTT
CDR3aa: CASSQLDRGHSPLHF

abundance: NA
j_gene: TRBJ2-6
d_gene: NA
v_gene: TRBV25-1
CDR3nt: TGTGCCAGCAGTGACAGCTCTGGGGCCAACGTCCTGACTTTC
CDR3aa: CASSDSSGANVLTF

abundance: NA
j_gene: TRBJ2-1
d_gene: NA
v_gene: TRBV12-1
CDR3nt: TGTGCCAGCAGCTTTCTGGGACAGGCCGATTATTGGTGGAAGTCCAATGAGCAGTTCTTC
CDR3aa: CASSFLGQADYWWKSNEQFF

abundance: NA
j_gene: TRBJ2-1
d_gene: NA
v_gene: TRBV7-7
CDR3nt: TGTGCCAGCAGCTTAGCGGGGGCCCCTTACAATGAGCAGTTCTTC
CDR3aa: CASSLAGAPYNEQFF

abundance: NA
j_gene: TRBJ1-5
d_gene: TRBD1
v_gene: TRBV6-5
CDR3nt: TGTGCCAGCAGTTCCCCGACAGGGTACCAGCCCCAGCATTTT
CDR3aa: CASSSPTGYQPQHF

abundance: NA
j_gene: TRBJ2-2
d_gene: NA
v_gene: TRBV5-1
CDR3nt: TGCGCCAGCAGTTTGGCAGCCCGGGGCACCGGGGAGCTGTTTTTT
CDR3aa: CASSLAARGTGELFF

abundance: NA
j_gene: TRBJ2-5
d_gene: TRBD1
v_gene: TRBV3-1/TRBV3-2
CDR3nt: TGTGCCAGCAGCCAATCGGGACAGCTATACTTC
CDR3aa: CASSQSGQLYF

abundance: once
j_gene: TRBJ1-6
d_gene: TRBD1
v_gene: TRBV7-8
CDR3nt: TGTGCCAGCAGCTTAGCACAGGGGGCTAATTCACCCCTCCACTTT
CDR3aa: CASSLAQGANSPLHF

abundance: once
j_gene: TRBJ2-2
d_gene: NA
v_gene: TRBV5-5
CDR3nt: TGTGCCAGCAGCGTAGCCAGGTGCGAACACCGGGGAGCTGTTTTT
CDR3aa: CASSVARCEHRGAVF

abundance: few
j_gene: TRBJ1-6
d_gene: NA
v_gene: TRBV9
CDR3nt: TGTGCCAGCAGCGTAGTAGTAGATTCACCCCTCCACTTT
CDR3aa: CASSVVVDSPLHF

abundance: NA
j_gene: TRBJ2-7
d_gene: TRBD2
v_gene: TRBV6-1
CDR3nt: TGTGCCAGCAGTGAACTAGCGGATAGCTCCTACGAGCAGTACTTC
CDR3aa: CASSELADSSYEQYF

abundance: NA
j_gene: TRBJ2-7
d_gene: TRBD1
v_gene: TRBV11-2
CDR3nt: TGTGCCAGCAGCCCCACGACAGGGGGCTACGAGCAGTACTTC
CDR3aa: CASSPTTGGYEQYF

abundance: NA
j_gene: TRBJ2-7
d_gene: NA
v_gene: TRBV2
CDR3nt: TGTGCCAGCAGTACGGACAGTACCTCCTACGAGCAGTACTTC
CDR3aa: CASSTDSTSYEQYF